Presented here are 16 T cell receptor beta chains from one specimen sequenced in a study of radiation and T cells in renal cell carcinoma. The sample's treatment: 15 Gy SBRT to primary tumor, nephrectomy 4 weeks later. Clones were sequenced by immunoSEQ multiplex PCR, and TCRdb holds only the in-frame ones, with some missing. The profile shows about 20,000 clones, around two thirds of them singletons. The starting material was tumor tissue, obtained from a patient whose treatment included radiotherapy and nephrectomy. The receptors stem from a woman aged 70-85 years with renal cell carcinoma.

The rearrangement uses TRBV2 and TRBJ2-5; 8 bases fit TRBD2. In germline, CDR1 is SNHLY, CDR2 FYNNEI. After removal of 6 bases from V and 5 bases from J, the junction contained 14 bases not matched to a gene. The CDR3 spans 16 residues. CDR3 region: CASSRGTRGFTETQYF. DNA of the CDR3: TGTGCCAGCAGCCGAGGGACTAGGGGTTTTACGGAGACCCAGTACTTC.

V usage is TRBV30 and J usage is TRBJ1-2; 12 bases map to TRBD1. The germline gives CDR1 GTSNPN, CDR2 SVGIG (reference sequence). This CDR3 spans 15 amino acids. The junction had 9 bases not matched to a gene; V was cut back by 5 bases and J by 5 bases. The CDR3 sequence is CAWGTGQGARYGYTF. Here the CDR3 DNA reads TGTGCCTGGGGAACGGGACAGGGGGCGCGGTATGGCTACACCTTC.

The gene calls are TRBV7-2 and TRBJ2-2, with D perhaps matching TRBD2 (6 bases). The CDR3 covers 13 residues. Trimming left V 1 base short and J 6 bases short, with 6 bases between. In germline, CDR1 is SGHTA, CDR2 FQGNSA. CDR3 sequence: CASSLGGAGELFF. The CDR3 nucleotides are TGTGCCAGCAGCTTAGGGGGGGCCGGGGAGCTGTTTTTT.

The rearrangement uses TRBV7-9 and TRBJ1-2, with 10 bases lining up with TRBD1. Germline V gives CDR1 SEHNR, CDR2 FQNEAQ (reference sequence). The V and J ends lost 5 bases and 5 bases, in that order; junction bases with no gene match: 8. The CDR3 is 15 amino acids. In DNA, the CDR3 is TGTGCCAGCAGCAGGGACAGGGGCGCGAATTATGGCTACACCTTC. Translated: CASSRDRGANYGYTF.

J is TRBJ2-5 and V is TRBV2; a weak D match, TRBD1 (6 bases). V lost 3 bases to trimming and J lost 0 bases, with 11 bases between them. CDR1 SNHLY and CDR2 FYNNEI come from the germline V gene. This CDR3 spans 15 amino acids. This CDR3 is CASSERGSYQETQYF. CDR3 in DNA: TGTGCCAGCAGTGAGAGGGGGTCGTACCAAGAGACCCAGTACTTC.

This clone has only one observation. The chain uses TRBV2 and TRBJ2-1; D gene uncertain. The CDR3 spans 12 residues. Germline V lookup: CDR1 SNHLY, CDR2 FYNNEI. V lost 4 bases and J 9 bases, leaving 10 bases between the germline ends. CDR3 bases: TGTGCCAGCAGTGGTTTTGAGGTTGAGCAGTTCTTC. This codes for CASSGFEVEQFF.

With regard to this clone: Germline and junction disagree at one end, which may indicate a read error. In DNA, the CDR3 is TGTGCCAGCAGCTTGAGCGGGGGGGCCGCAGATACGCAGTATTTT. Its protein is CASSLSGGAADTQYF. The chain carries TRBV5-3 and TRBJ2-3; 10 bases line up with TRBD2. TRBV5-3 is an open reading frame, and its role is uncertain. The CDR3 consists of 15 residues.

The genes are TRBV4-1 and TRBJ1-5; D possibly corresponds to TRBD1 (6 bases). The CDR3 is 16 amino acids. V lost 0 bases and J 4 bases, leaving 13 bases between the germline ends. Germline V gene lookup returns CDR1 MGHRA and CDR2 YSYEKL. The CDR3 spells CASSQDGGPSNQPQHF. The CDR3 coding sequence is TGCGCCAGCAGCCAAGATGGGGGGCCCTCTAATCAGCCCCAGCATTTT.

V is TRBV2 and J is TRBJ2-2; 10 bases are shared with TRBD1. CDR3 length equals 15 residues. In germline, CDR1 is SNHLY, CDR2 FYNNEI. V lost 6 bases to trimming and J lost 6 bases; unmatched junction nucleotides: 7. CDR3: CASRPGQGNPGELFF. For the CDR3, the DNA is TGTGCCAGCAGGCCGGGACAGGGGAATCCCGGGGAGCTGTTTTTT. Supplemented by reference TRBV2 and TRBJ2-2, the full variable domain reads EPEVTQTPSHQVTQMGQEVILRCVPISNHLYFYWYRQILGQKVEFLVSFYNNEISEKSEIFDDQFSVERPDGSNFTLKIRSTKLEDSAMYFCASRPGQGNPGELFFGEGSRLTVL.

The genes are TRBV19 and TRBJ1-3; no reliable D call. The CDR3 runs to 14 residues. Trimming stripped 5 bases from V and 0 bases from J, with 8 bases between. Germline CDR1 reads LNHDA; CDR2 reads SQIVND (reference sequence). Here the CDR3 DNA reads TGTGCCAGTAGTGATCCGGCCTCTGGAAACACCATATATTTT. It yields the protein CASSDPASGNTIYF.

V gene TRBV6-5 combines with J gene TRBJ1-1; no reliable D call. The CDR3 totals 15 residues. The V gene lost 10 bases and the J gene lost 6 bases, with 24 bases spanning the gap. Germline CDR1 reads MNHEY; CDR2 reads SVGAGI. The CDR3 DNA reads TGTGCCACCGCAAGGGCCCAGCTAAATCGCGCTGAAGCTTTCTTT. As protein: CATARAQLNRAEAFF.

The chain recombines TRBV5-1 with TRBJ2-7, with 8 nucleotides matching TRBD2. V dropped 0 bases and J dropped 4; count of bases not matched to a gene: 6. The CDR3 sequence is 15 residues long. Germline V gene sequence: CDR1 SGHRS, CDR2 YFSETQ. The CDR3 sequence: CASSLVASGGYEQYF. Written as DNA, the CDR3 is TGCGCCAGCAGCTTGGTAGCCAGCGGGGGTTACGAGCAGTACTTC.

The chain carries TRBV7-2 and TRBJ2-1, with D possibly being TRBD1 or TRBD2 (6 bases each). This CDR3 has 16 amino acids. V was trimmed by 5 bases and J by 0 bases, leaving 14 bases between them. Germline V gene data show CDR1 as SGHTA and CDR2 as FQGNSA. The CDR3 coding sequence is TGTGCCAGCAGCCGGTCCGGGGGCAGCTCCTACAATGAGCAGTTCTTC. It specifies CASSRSGGSSYNEQFF.

The rearrangement joins TRBV27 to TRBJ1-1, with unresolved D. V was shortened by 3 bases and J by 1 base, with 12 bases between the two germline ends. From germline, CDR1 is MNHEY and CDR2 SMNVEV (reference sequence). The CDR3 sequence is 15 residues long. In DNA, the CDR3 is TGTGCCAGCAGTTTCAGCCCGCCGGGGAACACTGAAGCTTTCTTT. Its protein is CASSFSPPGNTEAFF.

The chain links TRBV30 to TRBJ1-4, with D unclear. The CDR3 is 13 amino acids. The germline V and J ends were trimmed by 1 base and 8 bases, with 11 bases remaining between them. CDR1 GTSNPN and CDR2 SVGIG come from the germline V gene (reference sequence). CDR3 sequence (DNA): TGTGCCTGGAGTGGAGGGAGAGGGGAAAAACTGTTTTTT. This sequence encodes CAWSGGRGEKLFF.

This clone is labeled as medium-sized. The chain uses TRBV5-1 and TRBJ2-3; D unclear. The CDR3 length is 14 residues. Germline values: CDR1 SGHRS, CDR2 YFSETQ. V lost 1 base to trimming and J lost 3 bases, with 9 bases between them. Here the CDR3 DNA reads TGCGCCAGCAGCTTGCTAAGCGCAACAGATACGCAGTATTTT. This encodes CASSLLSATDTQYF. The entire variable domain, with the rest obtained from reference TRBV5-1 and TRBJ2-3, is as follows: KAGVTQTPRYLIKTRGQQVTLSCSPISGHRSVSWYQQTPGQGLQFLFEYFSETQRNKGNFPGRFSGRQFSNSRSEMNVSTLELGDSALYLCASSLLSATDTQYFGPGTRLTVL.